This T cell receptor (beta chain) was captured by sequencing in a study of a mutant IDH1 vaccine in newly diagnosed glioma. With respect to this clone: Its antigen is not known.

Sequenced by immunoSEQ multiplex PCR; TCRdb stores in-frame clones only, minus some. The sample lists around 23,000 clones, 65% to 80% occurring once. Trimming took 4 bases from V and 2 from J, leaving 12 bases between them. The germline gives CDR1 SGHKS, CDR2 YYEKEE (reference sequence). The CDR3 spans 14 residues. Time point defined: week 5, during vaccination. Vaccinated patients received 300 ug of mutant IDH1 20-mer peptide per dose, with topical imiquimod. This receptor was identified in a man aged 35 to 55 with glioma. The sample here was PBMCs, taken from a glioma patient whose treatment included an IDH1 peptide vaccine. This chain uses TRBV5-5 with TRBJ1-1; possibly TRBD1 for D (5 bases). The CDR3 DNA follows: TGTGCCAGCAGCCTTGAGGGGTTCAACACTGAAGCTTTCTTT. This sequence encodes CASSLEGFNTEAFF.